Presented here are 24 T cell receptor beta chains from one specimen sequenced in a study of T cells in Graves' hyperthyroidism and ophthalmopathy (dated by TCRdb to about 2019). The protocol used for the library was multiplex PCR. TCRdb lists the instrument as Illumina HiSeq 2000. Amplification of TCR beta CDR3 regions was carried out from RNA transcripts. The TCR CDR3 was subjected to a first round of RT-PCR using the HTBI primer set and the Qiagen OneStep RT-PCR kit. TCRdb reprocessed the public reads (quality trimming at Q25 with fastp, clone calling with MiXCR) and kept in-frame beta chains. CDR3 protein duplicates are merged, each entry listing the most common genes and DNA. The sample contains around 350,000 distinct CDR3 sequences, less than 20% of them found a single time. Roughly 25% of the sample comes from the top ten. Sequencing was carried out using blood. Every receptor here comes from a woman younger than 30 with Graves' hyperthyroidism that later progressed to Graves' ophthalmopathy.

This chain joins TRBV4-3 and TRBJ2-1; TRBD2 matches at 10 bases. J gave up 7 bases and V 0 bases, and 21 bases lay outside the gene matches. The CDR3 consists of 21 residues. Looked up from germline, CDR1 is LGHNA and CDR2 is YSLEER. This CDR3 is CASSQDMRDSGRTTGRNEQFF. The CDR3, as DNA: TGCGCCAGCAGCCAAGATATGCGTGATAGCGGGAGGACGACGGGTAGGAATGAGCAGTTCTTC.

This clonotype was picked up many times. The chain recombines TRBV7-9 with TRBJ2-7; 10 nucleotides align to TRBD2. The trim removed 5 bases at V and 0 bases at J, leaving 4 bases unmatched. The CDR3 has 15 residues. The germline V gene encodes CDR1 SEHNR and CDR2 FQNEAQ (reference sequence). The CDR3 bases are TGTGCCAGCAGCGAAGGGACTAGCGACTCCTACGAGCAGTACTTC. Amino acids: CASSEGTSDSYEQYF.

This clonotype was observed at least ten times. The chain couples TRBV30 to TRBJ1-1; a weak D match, TRBD1 (5 bases). The CDR3 sequence is 14 residues long. The germline CDR1 and CDR2 sequences are GTSNPN and SVGIG (reference sequence). V lost 4 bases and J lost 3, with 15 bases in between. Here the CDR3 DNA reads TGTGCCTGGAACCTCGGGGGATCGGACACTGAAGCTTTCTTT. This gives the protein CAWNLGGSDTEAFF.

Only a few counts were recorded for this clonotype. This chain links TRBV27 with TRBJ2-1; possible D gene TRBD1, 6 bases. The germline V gene encodes CDR1 MNHEY and CDR2 SMNVEV (reference sequence). This CDR3 has 13 residues. V was pared by 3 bases and J by 5 bases, with 8 bases between. As DNA, the CDR3 is TGTGCCAGCAGTTTTGGACAGAACAATGAGCAGTTCTTC. Protein sequence: CASSFGQNNEQFF.

This clonotype came up many times. V and J are TRBV6-5 and TRBJ1-1; 7 bases are shared with TRBD1. This CDR3 is built from 18 residues. With V trimmed by 0 bases and J by 4 bases, 14 bases remained unmatched. CDR1 is MNHEY and CDR2 is SVGAGI in the germline V gene. CDR3 sequence reads: CASSYSRFSGQITTEAFF. The CDR3 DNA follows: TGTGCCAGCAGTTACTCGCGGTTTTCGGGACAGATAACCACTGAAGCTTTCTTT.

This clonotype was detected a few times. CDR3 residues: CASSQLSDTEAFF. The CDR3 DNA reads as TGTGCCAGCTCGCAACTGAGTGACACTGAAGCTTTCTTT. The chain uses TRBV18 and TRBJ1-1; no reliable D call. The germline gives CDR1 KGHSH, CDR2 LQKENI. V lost 6 bases to trimming and J lost 3 bases, with 11 bases between them. CDR3 length equals 13 residues.

J is TRBJ2-7 and V is TRBV20-1, with D maybe TRBD1 (6 bases). V was trimmed by 5 bases and J by 3 bases, leaving 14 bases between them. The germline V gene encodes CDR1 DFQATT and CDR2 SNEGSKA (reference sequence). The CDR3 runs 13 residues. CDR3 region: CSAGQGRVYEQYF. The CDR3 DNA reads TGCAGTGCTGGTCAGGGGCGAGTCTACGAGCAGTACTTC.

This clonotype occurred many times. The genes are TRBV28 and TRBJ2-3; TRBD1 matches at 9 bases. The CDR3 contains 16 residues. Germline trimming cut 4 bases from V and 2 bases from J; bases unmatched to any gene: 7. Germline V gene data show CDR1 as MDHEN and CDR2 as SYDVKM. CDR3 amino acids: CASSWAGTGLTDTQYF. CDR3 coding DNA: TGTGCCAGCAGTTGGGCCGGGACAGGGCTCACAGATACGCAGTATTTT.

The chain employs TRBV4-3 and TRBJ2-1; a possible D gene is TRBD2 (5 bases). CDR1 LGHNA and CDR2 YSLEER come from the germline V gene. The length of the CDR3 is 14 residues. The ends were cut back, 1 base at V and 7 bases at J, with 11 bases in the middle. CDR3: CASSQALLGNEQFF. The CDR3 nucleotides read TGCGCCAGCAGCCAAGCCTTACTAGGAAATGAGCAGTTCTTC.

This clonotype was detected many times. The rearrangement links TRBV18 to TRBJ1-1; TRBD1 agrees at 8 bases. Per germline, CDR1 KGHSH and CDR2 LQKENI. The V and J ends lost 5 bases and 3 bases, in that order; junction bases with no gene match: 8. CDR3 length equals 15 residues. The CDR3 DNA sequence: TGTGCCAGCTCAGCAGGGGGCTTTACCTACACTGAAGCTTTCTTT. Encoded protein: CASSAGGFTYTEAFF.

This clonotype appeared many times. The genes are TRBV7-2 and TRBJ1-1; possible D gene TRBD1, 5 bases. Germline CDR1 and CDR2: SGHTA and FQGNSA. Trimming left V 5 bases short and J 0 bases short, with 19 bases between. The CDR3 spans 17 residues. The CDR3 reads CASSARRRVDMNTEAFF. The CDR3 DNA is TGTGCCAGCAGCGCTCGGCGAAGGGTGGACATGAACACTGAAGCTTTCTTT.

This clonotype was counted at least ten times. The chain links TRBV7-2 to TRBJ1-1; TRBD1 is a possible D gene (6 bases). This CDR3 comprises 12 residues. CDR1 and CDR2 from the germline V gene are SGHTA and FQGNSA. V was cut by 8 bases and J by 3 bases, with 10 bases left in between. The CDR3 bases are TGTGCCAGCGGTAGGACAGACACTGAAGCTTTCTTT. This gives the protein CASGRTDTEAFF.

CDR3 DNA: TGTGCCAGCAGCTGGGACAGGGATCGAGATACGCAGTATTTT. Protein sequence: CASSWDRDRDTQYF. The chain recombines TRBV7-9 with TRBJ2-3; 9 bases match TRBD1. The CDR3 has 14 residues. Germline V lookup: CDR1 SEHNR, CDR2 FQNEAQ (reference sequence). V gave up 4 bases and J gave up 5 bases; unmatched junction bases: 4. Full variable domain (rest looked up from reference TRBV7-9 and TRBJ2-3): DTGVSQNPRHKITKRGQNVTFRCDPISEHNRLYWYRQTLGQGPEFLTYFQNEAQLEKSRLLSDRFSAERPKGSFSTLEIQRTEQGDSAMYLCASSWDRDRDTQYFGPGTRLTVL.

This clonotype has at least ten counts. V gene TRBV29-1 combines with J gene TRBJ1-1; unclear D gene. In germline, CDR1 is SQVTM, CDR2 ANQGSEA. The CDR3 runs 9 residues. Trimming removed 3 bases from V and 4 bases from J, with 0 bases in between. CDR3 sequence: CSVDTEAFF. The CDR3 coding sequence is TGCAGCGTTGACACTGAAGCTTTCTTT.

Ten or more counts support this clonotype. The chain uses TRBV6-1 and TRBJ2-1, with 8 nucleotides matching TRBD2. With V trimmed by 1 base and J by 7 bases, 12 bases remained unmatched. In germline, CDR1 is MNHNS, CDR2 SASEGT. CDR3 size: 17 residues. The DNA of the CDR3 is TGTGCCAGCAGTGAAGATGCGTCGGGAGGGCCCCTGAATGAGCAGTTCTTC. Protein: CASSEDASGGPLNEQFF.

About this clonotype itself: Mismatch with germline at one junction end may stem from a read error. The V call is TRBV3-1, the J call TRBJ2-2; the match to TRBD2 covers 8 bases. Germline CDR1 and CDR2: LGHDT and YNNKEL (reference sequence). This CDR3 comprises 17 residues. The CDR3 reads CASSQFGGRTNTGEVFF. DNA for the CDR3: TGTGCCAGCAGCCAATTTGGCGGGAGGACGAACACCGGGGAGGTGTTTTTT.

This clonotype was observed many times. The chain couples TRBV6-1 to TRBJ1-4, with 12 bases aligning to TRBD1. CDR3 size: 15 residues. J was trimmed by 6 bases and V by 5 bases; bases with no gene match: 4. Germline V gene sequence: CDR1 MNHNS, CDR2 SASEGT. CDR3 DNA sequence: TGTGCCAGCAGTTTCGGGACAGGGGGCGATGAAAAACTGTTTTTT. It yields the protein CASSFGTGGDEKLFF.

This clonotype was seen repeatedly, ten times or more. The chain employs TRBV18 and TRBJ2-1; no definite D call. V was clipped by 3 bases and J by 2 bases, with 5 bases between them. The CDR3 loop spans 13 amino acids. Germline CDR1 reads KGHSH; CDR2 reads LQKENI. CDR3 in amino acids: CASSPTAYNEQFF. The DNA for the CDR3 is TGTGCCAGCTCACCCACGGCCTACAATGAGCAGTTCTTC.

V and J are TRBV12-3 or TRBV12-4 and TRBJ2-7; possibly TRBD2 for D (5 bases). The CDR3 sequence is 13 residues long. The V gene lost 6 bases and the J gene lost 3 bases, with 12 bases spanning the gap. The CDR3 coding sequence is TGTGCCAGCAGGGCCGGGGTCGACTACGAGCAGTACTTC. Amino acids: CASRAGVDYEQYF.

This clonotype was observed a handful of times. The V call is TRBV27, the J call TRBJ2-3; D may be TRBD1 (6 bases). This CDR3 is 14 amino acids long. CDR1 is MNHEY, CDR2 SMNVEV, per germline (reference sequence). With 5 bases removed from V and 8 bases from J, the gap between germline ends came to 17 bases. CDR3 coding DNA: TGTGCCAGCAGTACTAATACAGGGATCGTTACGCAGTATTTT. Protein sequence: CASSTNTGIVTQYF.

This clonotype has a handful of counts. The V call is TRBV28, the J call TRBJ2-2; TRBD2 agrees at 8 bases. Germline trimming cut 2 bases from V and 5 bases from J; bases unmatched to any gene: 10. Germline assignment: CDR1 MDHEN and CDR2 SYDVKM. The CDR3 sequence is 17 residues long. The CDR3 sequence: CASSLREGRPGTGELFF. CDR3 DNA: TGTGCCAGCAGTTTACGGGAGGGGCGGCCGGGAACCGGGGAGCTGTTTTTT. The full variable domain, its missing parts supplied by reference TRBV28 and TRBJ2-2, is DVKVTQSSRYLVKRTGEKVFLECVQDMDHENMFWYRQDPGLGLRLIYFSYDVKMKEKGDIPEGYSVSREKKERFSLILESASTNQTSMYLCASSLREGRPGTGELFFGEGSRLTVL.

In its sample, this clonotype was seen many times. The V call is TRBV5-1, the J call TRBJ2-7; 7 positions agree with TRBD1. Germline trimming cut 4 bases from V and 6 bases from J; bases unmatched to any gene: 13. Germline V gives CDR1 SGHRS, CDR2 YFSETQ. The CDR3 runs to 15 residues. The CDR3 loop is CASSPSRDSRREQYF. CDR3 nucleotide sequence: TGCGCCAGCAGCCCCAGCCGGGACAGTCGTCGCGAGCAGTACTTC.

This clonotype was counted ten times or more. The CDR3 nucleotides read TGTGCCATCAGTGAGTCTGTCACTGGAGGTATGAACACTGAAGCTTTCTTT. Amino acids: CAISESVTGGMNTEAFF. The J gene is TRBJ1-1, the V gene TRBV10-3; D is unresolved. Trimming cost V 0 bases and J 0 bases, with 14 bases left between them. Germline-derived CDR1 and CDR2 are ENHRY and SYGVKD. This CDR3 comprises 17 residues.

V is TRBV6-2 or TRBV6-3 and J is TRBJ2-7; the D gene could be TRBD1 or TRBD2 (5 bases each). The germline CDR1 and CDR2 sequences are MNHEY and SVGEGT. Between the trimmed V and J ends, which lost 6 bases and 2 bases, there was a span of 17 bases. This CDR3 comprises 15 residues. CDR3 loop: CASRAPGRAPYEQYF. The CDR3 DNA is TGTGCCAGCAGGGCCCCGGGGCGGGCACCCTACGAGCAGTACTTC.